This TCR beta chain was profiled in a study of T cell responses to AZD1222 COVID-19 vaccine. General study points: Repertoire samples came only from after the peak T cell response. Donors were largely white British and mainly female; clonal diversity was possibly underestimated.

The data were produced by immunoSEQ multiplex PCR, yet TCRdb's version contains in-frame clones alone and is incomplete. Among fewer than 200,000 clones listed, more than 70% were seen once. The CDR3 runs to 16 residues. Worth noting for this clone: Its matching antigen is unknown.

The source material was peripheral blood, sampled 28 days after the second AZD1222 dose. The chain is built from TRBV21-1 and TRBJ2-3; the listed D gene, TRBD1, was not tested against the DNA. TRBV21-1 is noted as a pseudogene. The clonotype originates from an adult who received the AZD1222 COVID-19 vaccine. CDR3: CASSKGGRQGSDTQYF. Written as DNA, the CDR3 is TGTGCCAGCAGCAAAGGGGGACGACAGGGTTCAGATACGCAGTATTTT.